One and the same sample provided the 23 T cell receptor beta chains below, sequenced in a study of memory CD4+ T cells and cytomegalovirus serostatus. The sort gate was single viable CD3+CD4+CD8-CD45RO+ cells for memory CD4+ T cells. Sequencing was performed with immunoSEQ multiplex PCR; in TCRdb, only in-frame clones are kept and a portion is missing. Seen here are about 50,000 clones, roughly 78% observed once, and the top ten hold roughly 0.76%. Source material: memory CD4+ T cells from blood. The receptors derive from an adult in good health and CMV-seronegative.

The chain links TRBV27 to TRBJ1-2; D remains ambiguous. Trimming left V 7 bases short and J 5 bases short, with 14 bases between. This CDR3 is built from 13 residues. In germline, CDR1 is MNHEY, CDR2 SMNVEV (reference sequence). The CDR3 DNA is TGTGCCAGCACTCCGACGTCGGGGTATGGCTACACCTTC. It yields the protein CASTPTSGYGYTF.

The chain has TRBV10-2 and TRBJ2-7; no definite D call. Germline CDR1 WSHSY, CDR2 SAAADI. V lost 2 bases to trimming and J lost 9 bases, with 14 bases between them. The CDR3 consists of 13 residues. The CDR3 reads CASSELWQTLQYF. As DNA, the CDR3 is TGCGCCAGCAGTGAGCTCTGGCAGACCCTGCAGTACTTC.

The J gene is TRBJ1-4, the V gene TRBV7-9; D unresolved. Germline CDR1 reads SEHNR; CDR2 reads FQNEAQ (reference sequence). The CDR3 is 12 amino acids. V was shortened by 11 bases and J by 4 bases, with 11 bases between the two germline ends. Here the CDR3 reads CAPQQLNEKLFF. CDR3 DNA: TGTGCCCCCCAACAGCTTAATGAAAAACTGTTTTTT.

A few counts support this clone. This chain links TRBV7-9 with TRBJ1-2; no reliable D call. The germline V and J ends were trimmed by 6 bases and 3 bases, with 14 bases remaining between them. The CDR3 covers 14 residues. CDR1 and CDR2 from the germline V gene are SEHNR and FQNEAQ (reference sequence). The CDR3 sequence is CASSPTAAYYGYTF. The CDR3 nucleotides read TGTGCCAGCAGTCCCACCGCGGCTTACTATGGCTACACCTTC.

The rearrangement uses TRBV5-6 and TRBJ2-4; D possibly corresponds to TRBD2 (5 bases). Deletions cut 1 base from V and 1 base from J, with 12 bases between. Germline V gene sequence: CDR1 SGHDT, CDR2 YYEEEE. The length of the CDR3 is 16 residues. The CDR3 is CASSLTRWRAKNIQYF. CDR3 sequence (DNA): TGTGCCAGCAGCTTGACACGGTGGAGGGCCAAAAACATTCAGTACTTC. Together with reference TRBV5-6 and TRBJ2-4, the CDR3 gives the full variable domain: DAGVTQSPTHLIKTRGQQVTLRCSPKSGHDTVSWYQQALGQGPQFIFQYYEEEERQRGNFPDRFSGHQFPNYSSELNVNALLLGDSALYLCASSLTRWRAKNIQYFGAGTRLSVL.

This clone was counted many times. The chain is built from TRBV5-1 and TRBJ1-1; D unresolved. Germline V CDR1 and CDR2: SGHRS, YFSETQ. CDR3 length: 14 amino acids. V was clipped by 0 bases and J by 0 bases, with 6 bases between them. CDR3 bases: TGCGCCAGCAGCTTGGGGGAGGTGAACACTGAAGCTTTCTTT. Amino acids: CASSLGEVNTEAFF.

This clone was detected once. V usage is TRBV30 and J usage is TRBJ1-1, with TRBD1 as a possible D gene (6 bases). The ends were cut back, 3 bases at V and 9 bases at J, with 20 bases in the middle. CDR1 is GTSNPN, CDR2 SVGIG, per germline (reference sequence). The CDR3 is made up of 14 amino acids. In nucleotides, the CDR3 is TGTGCCTGGAGCCCCAGGGGAGGCACGGGTAAAGCTTTCTTT. It yields the protein CAWSPRGGTGKAFF. Complete variable domain (other parts from reference TRBV30 and TRBJ1-1): SQTIHQWPATLVQPVGSPLSLECTVEGTSNPNLYWYRQAAGRGLQLLFYSVGIGQISSEVPQNLSASRPQDRQFILSSKKLLLSDSGFYLCAWSPRGGTGKAFFGQGTRLTVV.

The rearrangement joins TRBV5-4 to TRBJ2-3; 7 bases map to TRBD1. V gave up 4 bases and J gave up 0 bases; unmatched junction bases: 2. The CDR3 is made up of 14 amino acids. CDR1 and CDR2 from the germline V gene are SGHNT and YYREEE (reference sequence). The CDR3 nucleotides are TGTGCCAGCAGCCTGGGACAGAGCACAGATACGCAGTATTTT. This sequence encodes CASSLGQSTDTQYF.

This clone came up once. This rearrangement joins TRBV2 to TRBJ2-1; no clear D. The CDR3 covers 13 residues. Germline-derived CDR1 and CDR2 are SNHLY and FYNNEI. V gave up 2 bases and J gave up 9 bases, with 11 bases separating them. In DNA, the CDR3 is TGTGCCAGCAGTGAAACTGATCTCTCTGAGCAGTTCTTC. This sequence encodes CASSETDLSEQFF.

The chain uses TRBV4-2 and TRBJ2-7, with a tentative D call TRBD2 (5 bases). CDR1 LGHNA and CDR2 YNFKEQ come from the germline V gene. This CDR3 region has 14 residues. Trimming stripped 0 bases from V and 4 bases from J, with 10 bases between. The CDR3 loop reads CASSQDLGGYEQYF. For the CDR3, the DNA is TGTGCCAGCAGCCAAGATTTGGGCGGGTACGAGCAGTACTTC.

This sequence joins TRBV27 and TRBJ2-7; 7 nucleotides line up with TRBD2. Looked up from germline, CDR1 is MNHEY and CDR2 is SMNVEV (reference sequence). The CDR3 is 13 amino acids. V was clipped by 3 bases and J by 2 bases; unmatched bases: 1. The CDR3 here is CASSFREAYEQYF. CDR3 bases: TGTGCCAGCAGTTTCCGGGAGGCCTACGAGCAGTACTTC.

J is TRBJ1-1 and V is TRBV4-2; possible D gene TRBD1, 5 bases. The germline V and J ends were trimmed by 0 bases and 4 bases, with 9 bases remaining between them. The CDR3 totals 14 residues. Germline V gene lookup returns CDR1 LGHNA and CDR2 YNFKEQ. As DNA, the CDR3 is TGTGCCAGCAGCCAAGATGGTAGGGGCACTGAAGCTTTCTTT. Translating it yields CASSQDGRGTEAFF.

This clone occurred a few times. The J gene is TRBJ1-3, the V gene TRBV6-1, with D uncertain. The CDR3 has 12 residues. Germline CDR1 MNHNS, CDR2 SASEGT. V was shortened by 1 base and J by 7 bases, with 5 bases between the two germline ends. CDR3 region: CASSEETNTIYF. The CDR3 bases are TGTGCCAGCAGTGAAGAGACGAACACCATATATTTT.

This clone has a handful of counts. The J gene is TRBJ1-1, the V gene TRBV7-9; 8 positions agree with TRBD1. The CDR3 spans 14 residues. J gave up 11 bases and V 2 bases, and 10 bases lay outside the gene matches. Per the germline V gene, CDR1 is SEHNR and CDR2 is FQNEAQ (reference sequence). CDR3 coding DNA: TGTGCCAGCAGCTTACAGGGGGCGCGAAGCGATGCTTTCTTT. It yields the protein CASSLQGARSDAFF.

This clone was seen more than once but under ten times. The chain links TRBV6-5 to TRBJ1-5; D not resolved. The CDR3 has 14 residues. Trimming pared 2 bases from V and 3 bases from J, leaving 8 bases between. Germline V gene lookup returns CDR1 MNHEY and CDR2 SVGAGI. The CDR3 protein is CASSYPNVNQPQHF. DNA of the CDR3: TGTGCCAGCAGTTACCCGAACGTCAATCAGCCCCAGCATTTT.

The count of this clone is one. Other nucleotide sequences from this sample produce the same CDR3. The rearrangement joins TRBV5-1 to TRBJ1-3; unclear D gene. V was shortened by 0 bases and J by 0 bases, with 4 bases between the two germline ends. CDR1 and CDR2 from the germline V gene are SGHRS and YFSETQ. This CDR3 comprises 14 residues. This chain's CDR3 is CASSLASSGNTIYF. The CDR3 nucleotides read TGCGCCAGCAGCTTGGCGTCCTCTGGAAACACCATATATTTT.

This clone showed up just a few times. The chain joins TRBV4-1 to TRBJ1-5; D remains ambiguous. The germline V gene has CDR1 MGHRA and CDR2 YSYEKL. The CDR3 extends over 15 amino acids. Trimming pared 3 bases from V and 5 bases from J, leaving 14 bases between. The CDR3 coding sequence is TGCGCCAGCAGCCAGGAGGCCACCATGGATCAGCCCCAGCATTTT. This sequence encodes CASSQEATMDQPQHF.

The chain employs TRBV15 and TRBJ1-4; D call uncertain. Trimming cost V 1 base and J 10 bases, with 10 bases left between them. CDR1 and CDR2 (germline): LNHNV, YYDKDF (reference sequence). This CDR3 comprises 13 residues. Here the CDR3 reads CATSRVRRGKLFF. The CDR3 DNA follows: TGTGCCACCAGCAGAGTCAGACGGGGAAAACTGTTTTTT.

The rearrangement links TRBV19 to TRBJ2-4; weak D call: TRBD2 (6 bases). CDR1 LNHDA and CDR2 SQIVND come from the germline V gene (reference sequence). The ends were cut back, 1 base at V and 4 bases at J, with 11 bases in the middle. The CDR3 extends over 15 amino acids. The CDR3 spells CASSIATGVKNIQYF. CDR3 nucleotides: TGTGCCAGTAGTATAGCGACGGGAGTAAAAAACATTCAGTACTTC.

The chain links TRBV14 to TRBJ2-7, with D unresolved. This CDR3 region has 11 residues. The germline V and J ends were trimmed by 3 bases and 13 bases, with 13 bases remaining between them. Germline CDR1 is SGHDN and CDR2 is FVKESK. As DNA, the CDR3 is TGTGCCAGCAGCCAGTTTCTGGATCTTTACTTC. Encoded protein: CASSQFLDLYF.

V and J are TRBV2 and TRBJ2-3; no clear D. Trimming cost V 8 bases and J 6 bases, with 15 bases left between them. Germline-derived CDR1 and CDR2 are SNHLY and FYNNEI. This CDR3 is built from 13 residues. The CDR3 region is CASLWDTKDTQYF. Written as DNA, the CDR3 is TGTGCCAGCCTTTGGGATACTAAGGATACGCAGTATTTT.

The chain recombines TRBV10-3 with TRBJ2-7; D gene unclear. Per germline, CDR1 ENHRY and CDR2 SYGVKD. V shed 6 bases and J shed 4 bases, with 13 bases lying between them. This CDR3 is 13 amino acids long. CDR3 loop: CAIREKSGYEQYF. CDR3 nucleotides: TGTGCCATCAGGGAGAAGTCTGGGTACGAGCAGTACTTC.

This sequence joins TRBV7-2 and TRBJ1-2; D ambiguous. The CDR3 loop spans 16 amino acids. Germline-derived CDR1 and CDR2 are SGHTA and FQGNSA. V shed 5 bases and J shed 2 bases, with 18 bases lying between them. This CDR3 is CASSPAGKEGNYGYTF. CDR3 nucleotide sequence: TGTGCCAGCAGCCCGGCGGGGAAAGAGGGCAACTATGGCTACACCTTC. Variable domain in full (rest from reference TRBV7-2 and TRBJ1-2): GAGVSQSPSNKVTEKGKDVELRCDPISGHTALYWYRQSLGQGLEFLIYFQGNSAPDKSGLPSDRFSAERTGGSVSTLTIQRTQQEDSAVYLCASSPAGKEGNYGYTFGSGTRLTVV.